The rows below give T cell receptor beta chains drawn from one sample of a study of T cell responses to AZD1222 COVID-19 vaccine. Produced via immunoSEQ multiplex PCR; TCRdb's table is partial and in-frame only. The data contain nearly 110,000 clones, approximately 86% of them singletons. The sample consisted of peripheral blood, taken on day 0 of AZD1222 vaccination. Receptors were obtained from an adult in good health. CDR3s include the opening cysteine and the closing phenylalanine or tryptophan. Each record gives: D gene, J gene, V gene, clone size, CDR3 DNA, CDR3 protein. The D gene is left open where the match is weak. Only part of the rows carry a size: once, few, many, or a class if the clone is expanded.

NA,TRBJ1-1,TRBV18,NA,TGTGCCAGCTCACTACCGTTGGGGGGAAACACTGAAGCTTTCTTT,CASSLPLGGNTEAFF
NA,TRBJ2-1,TRBV10-1,once,TGCGCCAGCAGTGAGGAAAGGGAGCCAGGGATCGATGAGCAGTTCTTC,CASSEEREPGIDEQFF
TRBD1,TRBJ1-1,TRBV30,NA,TGTGCCTGGAGGACAGGGGGCACTGAAGCTTTCTTT,CAWRTGGTEAFF
NA,TRBJ1-2,TRBV27,NA,TGTGCCAGCAGTTGGGAGGGGTCTGGCTATGGCTACACCTTC,CASSWEGSGYGYTF
NA,TRBJ2-1,TRBV5-4,NA,TGTGCCAGCTCTCCGGGGACCCAAATTTACAATGAGCAGTTCTTC,CASSPGTQIYNEQFF
NA,TRBJ1-1,TRBV13,NA,TGTGCCAGCAGCCCTTGGACAAAGGAAGCTTTCTTT,CASSPWTKEAFF
NA,TRBJ2-7,TRBV6-5,NA,TGTGCCAGCAGACCCTTCCTTTCTGGCTACGAGCAGTACTTC,CASRPFLSGYEQYF
NA,TRBJ2-2,TRBV7-3,NA,TGTGCCAGCAGCTTAAGCGCTGGGACCGGGGAGCTGTTTTTT,CASSLSAGTGELFF
NA,TRBJ2-2,TRBV19,NA,TGTGCCAGTAGTATCGACTCCGGGGAGCTGTTTTTT,CASSIDSGELFF
TRBD2,TRBJ2-1,TRBV28,few,TGTGCCAGCAGTTTGGCGGGAGGGCCTATGGGTGAGCAGTTCTTC,CASSLAGGPMGEQFF
NA,TRBJ2-5,TRBV6-6,once,TGTGCCAGCAGTGCCCTTCCGGCCCCGGGAGAGACCCAGTACTTC,CASSALPAPGETQYF
NA,TRBJ2-1,TRBV7-3,few,TGTGCCAGCAGCCCCGCGGGGACGGGAGTATACAATGAGCAGTTCTTC,CASSPAGTGVYNEQFF
NA,TRBJ1-4,TRBV30,NA,TGTGCCTGGAGTGTCACAGTACGGAAGGAAAAACTGTTTTTT,CAWSVTVRKEKLFF
NA,TRBJ1-5,TRBV20-1,few,TGCAGTGCTAGTAGGACGGAGAATCAGCCCCAGCATTTT,CSASRTENQPQHF
NA,TRBJ1-1,TRBV7-9,NA,TGTGCCAGCAGCTTAGAGGGTCCCCTGGGTGCTTTCTTT,CASSLEGPLGAFF
TRBD2,TRBJ2-1,TRBV10-2,NA,TGCGCCAGCAGTGGGCTAGCGGGGGCCGATGAGCAGTTCTTC,CASSGLAGADEQFF
TRBD1,TRBJ1-1,TRBV27,NA,TGTGCCAGCAGTATCGACAGGGTAGCTTTCTTT,CASSIDRVAFF
TRBD2,TRBJ2-5,TRBV5-1,NA,TGCGCCAGCAGCCCAGGGACTACCCAAGAGACCCAGTACTTC,CASSPGTTQETQYF
NA,TRBJ1-2,TRBV20-1,few,TGCAGTGCCTACTTGCCACCTGGCTACACCTTC,CSAYLPPGYTF
TRBD1,TRBJ2-7,TRBV27,NA,TGTGCCAGCCGGACAGGCGCAAGGGGATACGAGCAGTACTTC,CASRTGARGYEQYF
TRBD2,TRBJ2-1,TRBV6-4,few,TGTGCCAGCAGCGAGCTAGCGGGAGATAAAAATGAGCAGTTCTTC,CASSELAGDKNEQFF
TRBD1,TRBJ1-6,TRBV3-1/TRBV3-2,NA,TGTGCCAGCAGCCAAGATTTGGAAGGACAGGGCAAGGGAACCTATAATTCACCCCTCCACTTT,CASSQDLEGQGKGTYNSPLHF
NA,TRBJ2-5,TRBV3-1/TRBV3-2,NA,TGTGCCAGCAAGTGGTGGACTGAAGAGACCCAGTACTTC,CASKWWTEETQYF
NA,TRBJ1-5,TRBV15,few,TGTGCCACCAGCAAAGGCAGCAACAATCAGCCCCAGCATTTT,CATSKGSNNQPQHF
TRBD1,TRBJ1-6,TRBV7-2,few,TGTGCCAGCAGCTACTCCGGGACAGGGATGAATTCACCCCTCCACTTT,CASSYSGTGMNSPLHF
TRBD1,TRBJ1-2,TRBV2,once,TGTGCCAGAGGGGCGTCGGGACAGGGAGGCTACACCTTC,CARGASGQGGYTF